The clone carrying this T cell receptor beta chain was seen only a few times. A much larger clone differs by one base, so this may be a read error. The source of the sample is a study of neurological immune-mediated disorders. Template-switch 5'RACE cDNA synthesis added a 10-nucleotide unique molecular identifier. A single record per CDR3 protein comes from TCRdb applying MiXCR to the 5' RACE reads. This table has under 90,000 distinct CDR3 sequences, approximately 9.4% appearing once. The CDR3 length is 14 residues. In germline, CDR1 is MNHEY, CDR2 SMNVEV (reference sequence). V shed 6 bases and J 7 bases; nucleotides not matched to a gene: 10.

The receptor comes from a man aged 50-60 years in good health. Material: PBMCs. This chain uses TRBV27 with TRBJ1-2; 8 nucleotides agree with TRBD1. This chain's CDR3 is CASRSRYRGAGYTF. In DNA, the CDR3 is TGTGCCAGCAGGTCCCGGTACAGGGGGGCTGGCTACACCTTC.